The 6 T cell receptor beta chains below come from one sample, sequenced in a study of blood T cell repertoires in COVID-19. The repertoire was sequenced with immunoSEQ multiplex PCR; TCRdb's copy has only in-frame clones and lacks some. The sample has 150,000 to 200,000 clones; about 80% are singletons. The specimen sequenced was peripheral blood. The origin of the receptors is a woman aged 60-75 years with COVID-19, enrolled during active disease.

The CDR3 loop is CASALAGGADTQYF. Written as DNA, the CDR3 is TGTGCCAGCGCACTAGCGGGGGGTGCAGATACGCAGTATTTT. The J gene is TRBJ2-3, the V gene TRBV6-5; 12 nucleotides match TRBD2. Germline lookup yields CDR1 MNHEY and CDR2 SVGAGI. V shed 8 bases and J 4 bases; nucleotides not matched to a gene: 4. The CDR3 covers 14 residues.

The chain has TRBV28 and TRBJ1-4; 7 bases map to TRBD1. Unmatched junction bases numbered 18, after V lost 8 bases and J lost 6 bases. Germline values: CDR1 MDHEN, CDR2 SYDVKM. This CDR3 is 17 amino acids long. CDR3 sequence: CASGTNGQTGRDEKLFF. The CDR3 region has the DNA TGTGCCAGCGGCACTAATGGGCAGACAGGGCGGGATGAAAAACTGTTTTTT.

The chain has TRBV9 and TRBJ1-1; D call uncertain. The CDR3 loop spans 13 amino acids. V was shortened by 4 bases and J by 0 bases, with 7 bases between the two germline ends. Germline-derived CDR1 and CDR2 are SGDLS and YYNGEE. The CDR3, as DNA: TGTGCCAGCAGCTCGAGGCTGAACACTGAAGCTTTCTTT. This translates into CASSSRLNTEAFF.

This sequence joins TRBV5-4 and TRBJ2-2, with 11 positions matching TRBD2. The CDR3 length is 16 residues. Germline CDR1 reads SGHNT; CDR2 reads YYREEE (reference sequence). J lost 1 base, V lost 4 bases, and 3 bases had no gene match. CDR3 protein: CASSPGLAGNTGELFF. The CDR3 DNA is TGTGCCAGCAGCCCTGGACTAGCGGGGAACACCGGGGAGCTGTTTTTT.

This chain joins TRBV7-2 and TRBJ2-2; D is ambiguous. Germline V CDR1 and CDR2: SGHTA, FQGNSA. The length of the CDR3 is 15 residues. The ends were cut back, 1 base at V and 3 bases at J, with 9 bases in the middle. The CDR3 bases are TGTGCCAGCAGCTTAGTATTCTCTGACACCGGGGAGCTGTTTTTT. Its translation is CASSLVFSDTGELFF.

V usage is TRBV11-2 and J usage is TRBJ1-2; 9 bases map to TRBD1. V was clipped by 4 bases and J by 5 bases; unmatched bases: 5. This CDR3 region has 14 residues. Germline CDR1 is SGHAT and CDR2 is FQNNGV. CDR3 region: CASSSGQGLYGYTF. The CDR3 nucleotides read TGTGCCAGCAGCTCGGGACAGGGACTATATGGCTACACCTTC.